Following are 29 T cell receptor beta chains from one sample sequenced in a study of T cells in Graves' hyperthyroidism and ophthalmopathy. Amplified regions were TCR beta CDR3 sequences from RNA transcripts. Researchers ran a first-round RT-PCR on the TCR CDR3 using the HTBI primer set. TCRdb recomputed calls from the multiplex PCR reads with MiXCR, one row per CDR3 protein. The table shows 400,000 to 450,000 distinct CDR3 sequences, with over 12% occurring only once. The sequencing input was blood. The source of these receptors is a young man with Graves' ophthalmopathy.

The chain carries TRBV7-9 and TRBJ2-1; TRBD2 agrees at 8 bases. With 5 bases clipped from V and 3 bases from J, the junction kept 9 bases outside the gene matches. This CDR3 has 16 amino acids. The germline V gene encodes CDR1 SEHNR and CDR2 FQNEAQ (reference sequence). This chain's CDR3 is CASSQVVAGGYNEQFF. As DNA, the CDR3 is TGTGCCAGCAGCCAAGTCGTGGCGGGGGGCTACAATGAGCAGTTCTTC.

This chain links TRBV5-1 with TRBJ2-1; the D is unclear. CDR3 length: 14 residues. CDR1 and CDR2 from the germline V gene are SGHRS and YFSETQ. Trimming stripped 7 bases from V and 2 bases from J, with 13 bases between. CDR3 sequence reads: CASSGQAAYNEQFF. As DNA, the CDR3 is TGCGCCAGCTCCGGGCAGGCCGCCTACAATGAGCAGTTCTTC.

Many counts were recorded for this clonotype. This rearrangement joins TRBV5-1 to TRBJ2-7, with 10 bases aligning to TRBD2. Germline V gene data show CDR1 as SGHRS and CDR2 as YFSETQ. This CDR3 comprises 15 residues. V was pared by 4 bases and J by 0 bases, with 4 bases of the junction left unmatched. This CDR3 is CASSPGTSVSYEQYF. The CDR3 nucleotides read TGCGCCAGCAGCCCGGGGACTAGCGTCTCCTACGAGCAGTACTTC.

This clonotype was seen ten or more times. This chain uses TRBV2 with TRBJ1-2, with D tentatively TRBD1 (6 bases). Trimming stripped 4 bases from V and 8 bases from J, with 14 bases between. The CDR3 contains 13 residues. The germline V gene has CDR1 SNHLY and CDR2 FYNNEI. In nucleotides, the CDR3 is TGTGCCAGCAGTGCAGGGGTGCTGGGGGGCTACACCTTC. This translates into CASSAGVLGGYTF.

The chain joins TRBV7-2 to TRBJ2-5; perhaps TRBD1 as D (5 bases). CDR1 is SGHTA, CDR2 FQGNSA, per germline. The V gene lost 5 bases and the J gene lost 1 base, with 17 bases spanning the gap. The CDR3 is made up of 16 amino acids. This CDR3 is CASSPTRTILQETQYF. The CDR3 DNA reads as TGTGCCAGCAGCCCTACTCGGACAATACTCCAAGAGACCCAGTACTTC.

Many counts were recorded for this clonotype. The V call is TRBV6-1, the J call TRBJ2-3; D uncertain. Germline values: CDR1 MNHNS, CDR2 SASEGT. This CDR3 comprises 15 residues. With 1 base removed from V and 2 bases from J, the gap between germline ends came to 10 bases. This chain's CDR3 is CASSEELGSTDTQYF. The CDR3 bases are TGTGCCAGCAGTGAAGAATTGGGTTCCACAGATACGCAGTATTTT.

This clonotype was counted at least ten times. The gene calls are TRBV5-8 and TRBJ1-2, with no clear D. The CDR3 covers 13 residues. Looked up from germline, CDR1 is SGHTS and CDR2 is YDEGEE. Trimming shortened V by 6 bases and J by 5 bases, and 14 bases separated the two germline ends. The CDR3 region is CASTPGPDYGYTF. The CDR3 nucleotides read TGTGCCAGCACCCCCGGACCCGATTATGGCTACACCTTC.

This clonotype has at least ten counts. The chain couples TRBV7-2 to TRBJ2-1, with 7 bases lining up with TRBD2. The germline V gene has CDR1 SGHTA and CDR2 FQGNSA. The CDR3 runs to 14 residues. After removal of 6 bases from V and 2 bases from J, the junction contained 4 bases not matched to a gene. This chain's CDR3 is CASRLADPYNEQFF. Written as DNA, the CDR3 is TGTGCCAGCAGGCTAGCGGACCCCTACAATGAGCAGTTCTTC.

This clonotype was seen at least ten times. V gene TRBV9 combines with J gene TRBJ2-2; D could derive from TRBD1 or TRBD2 (7 bases each). The V gene lost 6 bases and the J gene lost 2 bases, with 17 bases spanning the gap. Germline-derived CDR1 and CDR2 are SGDLS and YYNGEE. The CDR3 spans 16 residues. The CDR3 here is CASTREGAGNTGELFF. The CDR3 bases are TGTGCCAGCACCAGGGAGGGGGCAGGTAACACCGGGGAGCTGTTTTTT.

This clonotype was detected only a few times. The chain employs TRBV7-9 and TRBJ2-5; 7 nucleotides align to TRBD2. The CDR3 spans 17 residues. Germline CDR1 is SEHNR and CDR2 is FQNEAQ (reference sequence). J gave up 5 bases and V 4 bases, and 16 bases lay outside the gene matches. The CDR3: CASSSFRTRPNRETQYF. CDR3 nucleotide sequence: TGTGCCAGCAGCTCATTCCGGACTAGACCGAATCGGGAGACCCAGTACTTC. Using reference TRBV7-9 and TRBJ2-5 for the parts outside the CDR3, the full variable domain is DTGVSQNPRHKITKRGQNVTFRCDPISEHNRLYWYRQTLGQGPEFLTYFQNEAQLEKSRLLSDRFSAERPKGSFSTLEIQRTEQGDSAMYLCASSSFRTRPNRETQYFGPGTRLLVL.

CDR3 nucleotides: TGCGCCAGCAGCTGGACAGGGGGCGCGAGGGAAAAACTGTTTTTT. Residues: CASSWTGGAREKLFF. The genes are TRBV5-1 and TRBJ1-4; 11 bases align to TRBD1. The CDR3 totals 15 residues. CDR1 SGHRS and CDR2 YFSETQ come from the germline V gene. V shed 3 bases and J 8 bases; nucleotides not matched to a gene: 6.

The rearrangement uses TRBV12-3 or TRBV12-4 and TRBJ2-2; D remains ambiguous. This CDR3 comprises 12 residues. V was pared by 7 bases and J by 1 base, with 4 bases between. The CDR3 reads CASIWNTGELFF. CDR3 DNA: TGTGCCAGCATTTGGAACACCGGGGAGCTGTTTTTT.

This clonotype showed up many times. The chain is built from TRBV7-3 and TRBJ2-7, with a possible D match to TRBD2 (7 bases). CDR1 and CDR2 from the germline V gene are SGHTA and FQGTGA. V was cut by 1 base and J by 5 bases, with 15 bases left in between. CDR3 length: 15 residues. CDR3 nucleotide sequence: TGTGCCAGCAGCTTAAGGGGGGGGCTCAAGGACGAGCAGTACTTC. It is translated as CASSLRGGLKDEQYF.

There are many counts of this clonotype. The CDR3 coding sequence is TGTGCCAGCAGCGCCGACAGGGACCAAGAGACCCAGTACTTC. Protein sequence: CASSADRDQETQYF. This chain links TRBV3-1 with TRBJ2-5; the match to TRBD1 covers 7 bases. J was trimmed by 0 bases and V by 5 bases; bases with no gene match: 3. The CDR3 loop spans 14 amino acids. Germline V CDR1 and CDR2: LGHDT, YNNKEL (reference sequence).

This clonotype was observed a few times. This rearrangement joins TRBV28 to TRBJ2-1; 8 bases map to TRBD2. CDR1 is MDHEN and CDR2 is SYDVKM in the germline V gene. The V segment lost 7 bases and the J segment 4 bases; nucleotides outside the gene matches: 9. The CDR3 sequence is 15 residues long. The CDR3 nucleotides are TGTGCCAGCACCGGGGGGGGGGACCCTTACAATGAGCAGTTCTTC. Amino acid sequence: CASTGGGDPYNEQFF. Full variable domain (missing parts from reference TRBV28 and TRBJ2-1): DVKVTQSSRYLVKRTGEKVFLECVQDMDHENMFWYRQDPGLGLRLIYFSYDVKMKEKGDIPEGYSVSREKKERFSLILESASTNQTSMYLCASTGGGDPYNEQFFGPGTRLTVL.

As to this clonotype: This may be a read error: a much more frequent sequence differs by one nucleotide. V and J are TRBV7-3 and TRBJ1-2; no clear D gene. The germline CDR1 and CDR2 sequences are SGHTA and FQGTGA. This CDR3 comprises 13 residues. The CDR3: CASSAGDPYCYTF. The CDR3, as DNA: TGTGCCAGCAGCGCCGGGGATCCCTATTGCTACACCTTC.

The V gene is TRBV5-1, the J gene TRBJ2-7, with TRBD1 as a possible D gene (5 bases). Trimming stripped 0 bases from V and 6 bases from J, with 16 bases between. CDR1 and CDR2 (germline): SGHRS, YFSETQ. CDR3 length equals 15 residues. In DNA form, the CDR3 reads TGCGCCAGCAGCTTGGACTCAGGGTTATTAGGCGAGCAGTACTTC. It codes for CASSLDSGLLGEQYF.

This clonotype was seen at least ten times. The gene calls are TRBV5-1 and TRBJ1-1; D gene ambiguous. V shed 4 bases and J shed 5 bases, with 12 bases lying between them. Germline-derived CDR1 and CDR2 are SGHRS and YFSETQ. This CDR3 contains 13 residues. For the CDR3, the DNA is TGCGCCAGCAGCCCATGGGGAACTACTGAAGCTTTCTTT. This codes for CASSPWGTTEAFF.

This clonotype was counted ten times or more. The chain joins TRBV28 to TRBJ2-3; no reliable D call. Germline loops: CDR1 MDHEN, CDR2 SYDVKM. The V gene lost 6 bases and the J gene lost 0 bases, with 19 bases spanning the gap. The CDR3 is 17 amino acids. The DNA for the CDR3 is TGTGCCAGCAGACCACCTCTGAAGTGGGCTAGCACAGATACGCAGTATTTT. This translates into CASRPPLKWASTDTQYF. Full variable domain (outside the CDR3, taken from reference TRBV28 and TRBJ2-3): DVKVTQSSRYLVKRTGEKVFLECVQDMDHENMFWYRQDPGLGLRLIYFSYDVKMKEKGDIPEGYSVSREKKERFSLILESASTNQTSMYLCASRPPLKWASTDTQYFGPGTRLTVL.

As concerns this clonotype: Just one base apart from a much larger clone, this may be a read error. The CDR3 nucleotides are TGTGCCAGCAGCCCTAGCGGGGGGGCTGAGACCCAGTGCTTC. Translating it yields CASSPSGGAETQCF. The genes are TRBV3-1 and TRBJ2-5; 12 bases match TRBD2. The CDR3 spans 14 residues. Germline CDR1 is LGHDT and CDR2 is YNNKEL (reference sequence).

With regard to this clonotype: A much more abundant neighbour one base away suggests this may be a read error. The chain is built from TRBV5-1 and TRBJ2-2; D uncertain. V lost 1 base, J lost 4 bases, and 8 bases lay in between. Germline CDR1 SGHRS, CDR2 YFSETQ. The CDR3 sequence is 14 residues long. The CDR3 DNA sequence: TGCGCCAGCAGCTTGTCGCAGATCACCGGGGAGCTGTTTTTT. This gives the protein CASSLSQITGELFF.

This clonotype was found many times. This sequence joins TRBV3-1 and TRBJ2-7; 8 nucleotides line up with TRBD2. V shed 2 bases and J 2 bases; nucleotides not matched to a gene: 5. The CDR3 contains 15 residues. CDR1 and CDR2 from the germline V gene are LGHDT and YNNKEL (reference sequence). The DNA of the CDR3 is TGTGCCAGCAGCCAACAGGGGCGGGGGGCCTACGAGCAGTACTTC. Its translation: CASSQQGRGAYEQYF.

This clonotype was seen at least ten times. The genes are TRBV11-1 and TRBJ2-1; TRBD2 aligns across 16 bases. This CDR3 is built from 18 residues. Germline V gene sequence: CDR1 SGHAT, CDR2 FQDESV (reference sequence). The J segment lost 7 bases and the V segment lost 2 bases, leaving 8 bases of the junction unmatched. The CDR3 DNA is TGTGCCAGCAGCTTACTCTCCTTGGGACTAGCGGGGGGGAATGAGCAGTTCTTC. This gives the protein CASSLLSLGLAGGNEQFF.

This clonotype was found many times. The chain uses TRBV11-2 and TRBJ2-5, with 7 bases lining up with TRBD2. Germline loops: CDR1 SGHAT, CDR2 FQNNGV. Trimming took 1 base from V and 4 from J; bases not matched to a gene: 6. The CDR3 loop spans 15 amino acids. The CDR3 DNA reads as TGTGCCAGCAGCTTAGGTCGGGGGGAGCTAGAGACCCAGTACTTC. It encodes CASSLGRGELETQYF.

The chain joins TRBV7-9 to TRBJ2-2; TRBD1 aligns across 9 bases. Germline lookup yields CDR1 SEHNR and CDR2 FQNEAQ (reference sequence). This CDR3 has 17 residues. Losses at the gene ends were 4 bases for V and 0 bases for J; bases not matched to a gene: 6. The CDR3, as DNA: TGTGCCAGCAGCTCTGGGACAGGGAGCCCGAACACCGGGGAGCTGTTTTTT. Amino acid sequence: CASSSGTGSPNTGELFF.

This clonotype was picked up many times. The rearrangement uses TRBV12-3 or TRBV12-4 and TRBJ2-1; maybe TRBD2 (6 bases). There are 14 residues in the CDR3. The V end was cut by 5 bases, the J end by 0 bases, with 8 bases between. In DNA form, the CDR3 reads TGTGCCAGCAGTGCCGGGGGCTCCTACAATGAGCAGTTCTTC. Translation gives CASSAGGSYNEQFF.

This clonotype was counted a few times. This CDR3 reads CAWTGVQETQYF. The CDR3 DNA reads TGTGCCTGGACAGGAGTCCAAGAGACCCAGTACTTC. The V call is TRBV30, the J call TRBJ2-5; unclear D gene. The CDR3 is 12 amino acids. V lost 4 bases to trimming and J lost 1 base, with 7 bases between them. Germline V gene data show CDR1 as GTSNPN and CDR2 as SVGIG (reference sequence). The complete variable domain, with remaining parts taken from reference TRBV30 and TRBJ2-5, reads SQTIHQWPATLVQPVGSPLSLECTVEGTSNPNLYWYRQAAGRGLQLLFYSVGIGQISSEVPQNLSASRPQDRQFILSSKKLLLSDSGFYLCAWTGVQETQYFGPGTRLLVL.

The sample holds many counts of this clonotype. The chain carries TRBV2 and TRBJ1-2; D is unclear. V dropped 1 base and J dropped 8 bases, with 11 bases sitting between them. CDR1 SNHLY and CDR2 FYNNEI come from the germline V gene. The CDR3 extends over 13 amino acids. The CDR3 sequence is CASSEEMGNGYTF. As DNA, the CDR3 is TGTGCCAGCAGTGAAGAGATGGGGAACGGCTACACCTTC.

The chain has TRBV4-2 and TRBJ2-7, with D perhaps matching TRBD1 (5 bases). CDR1 is LGHNA and CDR2 is YNFKEQ in the germline V gene. The CDR3 has 15 residues. Trimming stripped 0 bases from V and 5 bases from J, with 14 bases between. In nucleotides, the CDR3 is TGTGCCAGCAGCCAAGATGGGGCGCCCTCGGACGAGCAGTACTTC. Translating it yields CASSQDGAPSDEQYF.